Sequencing of this T cell receptor (beta chain) was carried out in a study of graft-versus-host responses after intestinal transplantation. At the level of the study: All recipients were transplanted with multivisceral, liver-intestinal, or isolated intestinal grafts. Every transplant recipient was induced with anti-thymocyte globulin, then maintained on tacrolimus and steroids for two to three years. Study-wide points: Patients who carried graft-donor T cell macrochimerism also had high graft-versus-host to host-versus-graft clonal ratios in their allografts.

The V gene end was trimmed by 4 bases and the J gene end by 3 bases; junction bases not matched to a gene: 5. The CDR3 has 15 residues. The germline V gene has CDR1 SGHDT and CDR2 YYEEEE. The table lists this clone with a count of one. What it binds is not known. Sequencing was performed with immunoSEQ multiplex PCR; in TCRdb, only in-frame clones are kept and a portion is missing. The top ten clones hold 0.19% of a sample with 130,000 to 150,000 clones, around 90% of them seen once. V usage is TRBV5-6 and J usage is TRBJ2-7; 12 nucleotides match TRBD1. The sequenced sample was unstimulated CD4+ T cells sorted from spleen or lymph node cells, obtained before intestinal transplant. This TCR came from a human donor who received an intestinal transplant. CDR3 sequence (DNA): TGTGCCAGCAGCAGGGGACAGGGGGCCAACTACGAGCAGTACTTC. As protein: CASSRGQGANYEQYF. Full variable domain (remainder filled in from reference TRBV5-6 and TRBJ2-7): DAGVTQSPTHLIKTRGQQVTLRCSPKSGHDTVSWYQQALGQGPQFIFQYYEEEERQRGNFPDRFSGHQFPNYSSELNVNALLLGDSALYLCASSRGQGANYEQYFGPGTRLTVT.